These 26 T cell receptor beta chains were all obtained from the same sample, sequenced in a study of blood T cell repertoires in COVID-19. Data came from immunoSEQ multiplex PCR; TCRdb stores just in-frame clones and leaves some out. This table has some 330,000 clones, 92% appearing once. Specimen: PBMCs or T cells enriched from blood (not recorded which). These receptors all stem from a woman in her thirties who had recovered from COVID-19.

The chain uses TRBV6-4 and TRBJ1-1, with D maybe TRBD1 (5 bases). The length of the CDR3 is 14 residues. Germline CDR1 and CDR2: MRHNA and SNTAGT. Deletions cut 6 bases from V and 4 bases from J, with 15 bases between. CDR3 region: CASREGGDSTEAFF. The CDR3 DNA follows: TGTGCCAGCAGGGAGGGCGGGGACTCCACTGAAGCTTTCTTT.

This chain links TRBV4-1 with TRBJ2-7; the match to TRBD2 covers 7 bases. The CDR3 totals 16 residues. Germline V gene lookup returns CDR1 MGHRA and CDR2 YSYEKL. V gave up 3 bases and J gave up 3 bases; unmatched junction bases: 11. The CDR3 is CASSHPMGGPDYEQYF. In DNA, the CDR3 is TGCGCCAGCAGCCACCCCATGGGAGGGCCAGACTACGAGCAGTACTTC.

The J gene is TRBJ1-2, the V gene TRBV9; D unclear. The V end was cut by 0 bases, the J end by 5 bases, with 11 bases between. The CDR3 has 14 amino acids. CDR1 is SGDLS, CDR2 YYNGEE, per germline. The CDR3 DNA reads as TGTGCCAGCAGCGTAGCCCGGGAAGGGTATGGCTACACCTTC. This codes for CASSVAREGYGYTF.

J is TRBJ2-2 and V is TRBV29-1; 7 bases align to TRBD1. CDR3 length: 13 amino acids. Looked up from germline, CDR1 is SQVTM and CDR2 is ANQGSEA. V lost 7 bases, J lost 5 bases, and 7 bases stayed unmatched. CDR3 residues: CSGRTGPTGELFF. The CDR3 DNA reads TGCAGCGGCCGGACAGGTCCAACCGGGGAGCTGTTTTTT.

The V call is TRBV6-5, the J call TRBJ1-2; no clear D. CDR3 length: 14 amino acids. The germline V and J ends were trimmed by 0 bases and 4 bases, with 9 bases remaining between them. Germline-derived CDR1 and CDR2 are MNHEY and SVGAGI. The CDR3 DNA sequence: TGTGCCAGCAGTTACTCGCCGGGGATCTATGGCTACACCTTC. This encodes CASSYSPGIYGYTF.

The V call is TRBV3-1 (or the pseudogene TRBV3-2), the J call TRBJ2-3; 13 bases are shared with TRBD2. In germline, CDR1 is LGHDT, CDR2 YNNKEL (reference sequence). The CDR3 is 17 residues long. V dropped 3 bases and J dropped 5; count of bases not matched to a gene: 8. The CDR3 here is CASSHSTSGRALDTQYF. As DNA, the CDR3 is TGTGCCAGCAGCCATTCTACTAGCGGGAGGGCCTTAGATACGCAGTATTTT.

The V gene is TRBV4-3, the J gene TRBJ1-5; D remains unclear. This CDR3 spans 13 amino acids. V gave up 0 bases and J gave up 9 bases, with 9 bases separating them. The germline V gene has CDR1 LGHNA and CDR2 YSLEER. The CDR3 here is CASSQDRGGPQHF. CDR3 nucleotide sequence: TGCGCCAGCAGCCAAGATCGGGGAGGGCCCCAGCATTTT.

This sequence joins TRBV7-9 and TRBJ1-2; TRBD1 matches at 7 bases. The trim removed 1 base at V and 1 base at J, leaving 6 bases unmatched. The CDR3 extends over 16 amino acids. Germline assignment: CDR1 SEHNR and CDR2 FQNEAQ (reference sequence). The CDR3 loop reads CASSLDRRGHNYGYTF. Written as DNA, the CDR3 is TGTGCCAGCAGCTTAGATCGGAGGGGGCATAACTATGGCTACACCTTC.

The chain is built from TRBV5-1 and TRBJ1-1, with TRBD1 as a possible D gene (5 bases). The CDR3 length is 14 residues. Germline values: CDR1 SGHRS, CDR2 YFSETQ. V lost 0 bases to trimming and J lost 4 bases, with 10 bases between them. CDR3 DNA sequence: TGCGCCAGCAGCTTGGCCTTGGGGGGCACTGAAGCTTTCTTT. Its protein is CASSLALGGTEAFF.

This clone was seen only once. The V gene is TRBV19, the J gene TRBJ1-5; D is perhaps TRBD1 (5 bases). V was trimmed by 6 bases and J by 0 bases, leaving 15 bases between them. Germline V gene lookup returns CDR1 LNHDA and CDR2 SQIVND (reference sequence). This CDR3 is built from 16 residues. As DNA, the CDR3 is TGTGCCAGTAGCCCCTTAACAGGACCTAGCAATCAGCCCCAGCATTTT. Its protein is CASSPLTGPSNQPQHF.

For this clone: This sample includes further DNA sequences coding for the same CDR3. The rearrangement links TRBV28 to TRBJ1-2; D not resolved. CDR3 size: 12 residues. Per the germline V gene, CDR1 is MDHEN and CDR2 is SYDVKM. V was clipped by 2 bases and J by 5 bases, with 6 bases between them. CDR3 nucleotides: TGTGCCAGCAGTTTACCGGGATATGGCTACACCTTC. Protein: CASSLPGYGYTF.

This clone was recorded only once. CDR3 coding DNA: TGTGCCAGCAGTGAAGGACAGGGGGCCTTTCAGCCCCAGCATTTT. It translates to CASSEGQGAFQPQHF. The J gene is TRBJ1-5, the V gene TRBV6-1; the match to TRBD1 covers 10 bases. The ends lost 1 base at V and 6 bases at J; junction bases unmatched: 3. The CDR3 consists of 15 residues. Germline V lookup: CDR1 MNHNS, CDR2 SASEGT.

The chain employs TRBV28 and TRBJ2-1; a possible D gene is TRBD2 (6 bases). The CDR3 length is 15 residues. CDR1 MDHEN and CDR2 SYDVKM come from the germline V gene. Trimming removed 8 bases from V and 2 bases from J, with 16 bases in between. The CDR3 nucleotides read TGTGCCAGCCAATCGGGAGAGGCCGCCTACAATGAGCAGTTCTTC. Amino acids: CASQSGEAAYNEQFF.

The V gene is TRBV9, the J gene TRBJ1-4; D unresolved. V was clipped by 1 base and J by 0 bases, with 13 bases between them. The CDR3 runs 17 residues. CDR1 is SGDLS, CDR2 YYNGEE, per germline. The CDR3 DNA is TGTGCCAGCAGCGTACCCCTTCCCGTTGCAACTAATGAAAAACTGTTTTTT. This encodes CASSVPLPVATNEKLFF.

The CDR3 region has the DNA TGCAGCGTCCCGCATGCGGACGAGCAGTACTTC. Encoded protein: CSVPHADEQYF. This chain uses TRBV29-1 with TRBJ2-7; D ambiguous. This CDR3 region has 11 residues. Germline assignment: CDR1 SQVTM and CDR2 ANQGSEA. Trimming removed 6 bases from V and 5 bases from J, with 11 bases in between.

J is TRBJ1-1 and V is TRBV5-4; possible D gene TRBD1, 5 bases. This CDR3 contains 13 residues. Trimming took 4 bases from V and 0 from J, leaving 7 bases between them. Germline values: CDR1 SGHNT, CDR2 YYREEE (reference sequence). CDR3 sequence (DNA): TGTGCCAGCAGCCGGGGGATGAACACTGAAGCTTTCTTT. Translated: CASSRGMNTEAFF.

The chain combines TRBV28 with TRBJ2-3, with 9 bases aligning to TRBD2. Germline CDR1 is MDHEN and CDR2 is SYDVKM. The CDR3 has 15 amino acids. V lost 2 bases, J lost 3 bases, and 3 bases stayed unmatched. DNA of the CDR3: TGTGCCAGCAGTTTAGCTAGCGGGGAGACAGATACGCAGTATTTT. Translating it yields CASSLASGETDTQYF.

The J gene is TRBJ1-6, the V gene TRBV27; D unresolved. CDR1 is MNHEY and CDR2 is SMNVEV in the germline V gene (reference sequence). V dropped 6 bases and J dropped 7 bases, with 10 bases sitting between them. The CDR3 runs to 13 residues. The CDR3 DNA sequence: TGTGCCAGCAGATCTGTCGTCAATTCACCCCTCCACTTT. Its translation is CASRSVVNSPLHF.

DNA for the CDR3: TGTGCCAGTAGTACGACAGGGCCAATGCCCCAGCATTTT. This translates into CASSTTGPMPQHF. The chain employs TRBV19 and TRBJ1-5; 7 nucleotides agree with TRBD1. The CDR3 runs 13 residues. V gave up 4 bases and J gave up 9 bases; unmatched junction bases: 6. Germline V CDR1 and CDR2: LNHDA, SQIVND (reference sequence).

The chain carries TRBV6-2 or TRBV6-3 and TRBJ1-5; 8 bases are shared with TRBD1. The CDR3 sequence is 16 residues long. CDR1 is MNHEY, CDR2 SVGEGT, per germline. The J segment lost 9 bases and the V segment lost 2 bases, leaving 12 bases of the junction unmatched. The CDR3 spells CASSYGPTGVEAPQHF. Here the CDR3 DNA reads TGTGCCAGCAGTTACGGACCGACAGGGGTGGAGGCGCCCCAGCATTTT.

The rearrangement uses TRBV12-3 or TRBV12-4 and TRBJ2-3; TRBD2 might be the D (5 bases). This CDR3 region has 13 residues. With 5 bases removed from V and 7 bases from J, the gap between germline ends came to 13 bases. Here the CDR3 DNA reads TGTGCCAGCAGTGGTGATCGAGGGTATACGCAGTATTTT. Residues: CASSGDRGYTQYF.

Only a few counts were recorded for this clone. The chain recombines TRBV28 with TRBJ1-4, with D maybe TRBD1 (6 bases). Deletions cut 6 bases from V and 5 bases from J, with 13 bases between. Germline V lookup: CDR1 MDHEN, CDR2 SYDVKM. This CDR3 has 14 amino acids. This CDR3 reads CASSPGQINEKLFF. CDR3 DNA sequence: TGTGCCAGCAGCCCAGGACAGATCAATGAAAAACTGTTTTTT.

This clone was seen once. This rearrangement joins TRBV12-3 or TRBV12-4 to TRBJ1-1, with 8 bases aligning to TRBD1. V shed 6 bases and J 5 bases; nucleotides not matched to a gene: 5. This CDR3 has 13 amino acids. Here the CDR3 reads CASSRGRGTEAFF. The CDR3 nucleotides are TGTGCCAGCAGCAGGGGGCGCGGTACTGAAGCTTTCTTT.

The chain carries TRBV2 and TRBJ2-3, with 7 positions matching TRBD2. There are 14 residues in the CDR3. V lost 6 bases to trimming and J lost 5 bases; unmatched junction nucleotides: 8. Germline CDR1 SNHLY, CDR2 FYNNEI. The CDR3 sequence: CASSPGLVVDTQYF. Here the CDR3 DNA reads TGTGCCAGCAGCCCCGGACTAGTGGTAGATACGCAGTATTTT.

The gene calls are TRBV6-2 or TRBV6-3 and TRBJ2-7; D perhaps matches TRBD1 (5 bases). The V gene's germline CDR1 is MNHEY and CDR2 SVGEGT. The V and J ends lost 4 bases and 4 bases respectively, with 11 bases between them. The CDR3 spans 13 residues. CDR3 nucleotides: TGTGCCAGCAGTTGGGGCAGACTTTACGAGCAGTACTTC. It yields the protein CASSWGRLYEQYF.

The V call is TRBV18, the J call TRBJ1-1, with TRBD1 identical over 8 bases. The ends lost 2 bases at V and 5 bases at J; junction bases unmatched: 10. The CDR3 has 16 amino acids. The germline gives CDR1 KGHSH, CDR2 LQKENI. The CDR3 loop is CASSPTGQGGWTEAFF. As DNA, the CDR3 is TGTGCCAGCTCACCAACTGGACAGGGAGGATGGACTGAAGCTTTCTTT.